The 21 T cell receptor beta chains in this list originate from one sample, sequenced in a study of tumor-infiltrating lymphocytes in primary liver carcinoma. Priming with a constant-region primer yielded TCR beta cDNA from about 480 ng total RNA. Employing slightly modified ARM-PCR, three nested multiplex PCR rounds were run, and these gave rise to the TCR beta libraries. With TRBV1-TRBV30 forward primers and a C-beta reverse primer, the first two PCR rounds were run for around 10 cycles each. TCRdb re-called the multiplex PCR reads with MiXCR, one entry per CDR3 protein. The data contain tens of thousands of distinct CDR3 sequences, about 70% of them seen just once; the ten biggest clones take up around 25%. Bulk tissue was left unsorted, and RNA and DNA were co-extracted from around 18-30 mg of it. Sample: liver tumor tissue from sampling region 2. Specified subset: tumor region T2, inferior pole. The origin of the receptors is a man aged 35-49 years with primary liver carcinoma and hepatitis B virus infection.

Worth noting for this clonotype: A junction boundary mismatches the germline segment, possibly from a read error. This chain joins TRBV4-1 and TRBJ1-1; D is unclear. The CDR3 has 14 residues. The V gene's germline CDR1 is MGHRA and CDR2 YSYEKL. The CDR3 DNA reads TGCGCCAGCAGTCAGTCGTCGGGGAACACTGAAGCTCTCTTT. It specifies CASSQSSGNTEALF.

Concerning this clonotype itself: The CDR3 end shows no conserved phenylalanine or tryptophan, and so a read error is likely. Here the CDR3 reads CASSSGHEQYL. For the CDR3, the DNA is TGTGCCAGCAGTTCCGGCCACGAGCAGTACCTC. The chain uses TRBV12-3 or TRBV12-4 and TRBJ2-7; no clear D. The CDR3 runs to 11 residues. V was shortened by 4 bases and J by 5 bases, with 6 bases between the two germline ends.

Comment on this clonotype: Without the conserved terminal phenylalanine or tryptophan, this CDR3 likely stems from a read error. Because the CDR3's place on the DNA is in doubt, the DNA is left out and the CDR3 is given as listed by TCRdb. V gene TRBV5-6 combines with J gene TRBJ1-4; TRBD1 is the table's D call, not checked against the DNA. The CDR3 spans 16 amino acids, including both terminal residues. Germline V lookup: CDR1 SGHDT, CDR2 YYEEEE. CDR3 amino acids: CASSTTGGGGNEKLLL.

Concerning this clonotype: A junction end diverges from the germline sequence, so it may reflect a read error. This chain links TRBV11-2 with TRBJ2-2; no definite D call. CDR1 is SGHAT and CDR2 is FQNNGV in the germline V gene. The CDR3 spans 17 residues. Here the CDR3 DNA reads TGTGCCAACAGCTTAGTTCAGACGTACCCAGGAACCGGGGAGCTGTTTTTT. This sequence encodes CANSLVQTYPGTGELFF.

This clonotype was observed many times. The CDR3 here is CASSPPTEGAGGYTF. The CDR3, as DNA: TGTGCCAGCAGCCCCCCCACGGAGGGGGCAGGTGGCTACACCTTC. This chain links TRBV7-9 with TRBJ1-2, with 7 bases that match TRBD1. CDR3 length: 15 amino acids. With 5 bases clipped from V and 7 bases from J, the junction kept 13 bases outside the gene matches. Germline V gives CDR1 SEHNR, CDR2 FQNEAQ (reference sequence).

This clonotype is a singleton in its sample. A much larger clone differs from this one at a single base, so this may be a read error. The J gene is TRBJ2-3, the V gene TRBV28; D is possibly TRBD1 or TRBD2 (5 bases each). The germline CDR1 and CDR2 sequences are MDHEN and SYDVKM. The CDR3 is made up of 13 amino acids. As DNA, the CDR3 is TGTGCCAGCAGTTTTATGAGGGGAGATATGCAGTATTTT. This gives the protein CASSFMRGDMQYF.

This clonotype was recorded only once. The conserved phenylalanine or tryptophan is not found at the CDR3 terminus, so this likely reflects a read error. For the CDR3, the DNA is TGTGCCGGCAGTTACAAACCCCGGGGGGCCGGGGAGCTGTTTTCT. Protein: CAGSYKPRGAGELFS. The chain links TRBV6-5 to TRBJ2-2; the match to TRBD2 covers 7 bases. Germline CDR1 is MNHEY and CDR2 is SVGAGI. CDR3 length: 15 amino acids.

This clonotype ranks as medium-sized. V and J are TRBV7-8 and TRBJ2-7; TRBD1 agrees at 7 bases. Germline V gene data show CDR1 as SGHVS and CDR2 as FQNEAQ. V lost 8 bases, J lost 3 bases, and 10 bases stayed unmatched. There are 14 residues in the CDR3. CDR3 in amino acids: CASSTLTGYYEQYF. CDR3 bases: TGTGCCAGCTCAACTTTGACAGGGTACTACGAGCAGTACTTC.

DNA for the CDR3: TGTGCCAGCAGTCGTACGACAGGATCCTACGAGCAGTACTTC. Its protein product is CASSRTTGSYEQYF. This rearrangement joins TRBV12-3 or TRBV12-4 to TRBJ2-7, with D maybe TRBD1 (6 bases). The germline V and J ends were trimmed by 5 bases and 1 base, with 12 bases remaining between them. The CDR3 has 14 amino acids.

CDR3 sequence (DNA): TGTGCCAGCGGTTTACGGGAGATTGGCACAGATACGCAGTATTTT. It specifies CASGLREIGTDTQYF. The chain recombines TRBV11-2 with TRBJ2-3, with D possibly matching TRBD2 (6 bases). Germline V lookup: CDR1 SGHAT, CDR2 FQNNGV. There are 15 residues in the CDR3. Trimming removed 8 bases at V and 1 base at J, with 16 bases between.

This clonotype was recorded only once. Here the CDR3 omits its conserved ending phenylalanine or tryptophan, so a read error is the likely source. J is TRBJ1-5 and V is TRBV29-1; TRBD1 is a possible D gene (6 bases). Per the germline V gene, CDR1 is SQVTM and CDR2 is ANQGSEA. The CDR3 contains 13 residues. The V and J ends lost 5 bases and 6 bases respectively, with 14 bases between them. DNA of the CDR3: TGCAGCGTTCGGGACACTTACAGTCAGCCCCAGCATTAT. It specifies CSVRDTYSQPQHY.

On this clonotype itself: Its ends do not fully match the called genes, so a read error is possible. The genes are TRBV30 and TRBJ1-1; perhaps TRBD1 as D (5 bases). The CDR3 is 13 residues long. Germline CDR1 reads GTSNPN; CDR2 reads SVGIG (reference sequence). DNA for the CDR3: TGTGCCTGGAGTGTAGACTCTGGGACTGAAGCATTCTTT. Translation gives CAWSVDSGTEAFF.

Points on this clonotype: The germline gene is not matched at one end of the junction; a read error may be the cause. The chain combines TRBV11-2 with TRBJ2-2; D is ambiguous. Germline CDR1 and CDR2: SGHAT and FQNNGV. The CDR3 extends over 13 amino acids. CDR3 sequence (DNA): TGTGGCAGCAGCTGGATCCTTCTTGGGGAGCTGTTTTTT. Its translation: CGSSWILLGELFF. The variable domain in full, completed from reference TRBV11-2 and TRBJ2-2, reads EAGVAQSPRYKIIEKRQSVAFWCNPISGHATLYWYQQILGQGPKLLIQFQNNGVVDDSQLPKDRFSAERLKGVDSTLKIQPAKLEDSAVYLCGSSWILLGELFFGEGSRLTVL.

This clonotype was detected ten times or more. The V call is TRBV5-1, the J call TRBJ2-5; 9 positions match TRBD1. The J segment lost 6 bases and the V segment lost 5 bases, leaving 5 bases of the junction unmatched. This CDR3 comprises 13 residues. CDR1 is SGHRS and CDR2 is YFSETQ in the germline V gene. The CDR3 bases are TGCGCCAGCAGGGAACAGGGGGCAAAGACCCAGTACTTC. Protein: CASREQGAKTQYF.

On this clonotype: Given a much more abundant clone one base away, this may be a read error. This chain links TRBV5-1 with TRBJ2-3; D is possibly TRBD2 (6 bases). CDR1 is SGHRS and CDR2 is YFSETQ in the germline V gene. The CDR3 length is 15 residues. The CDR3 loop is CPSSRGTSSTDTQYF. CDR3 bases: TGCCCCAGCAGCCGCGGGACCTCTAGCACAGATACGCAGTATTTT.

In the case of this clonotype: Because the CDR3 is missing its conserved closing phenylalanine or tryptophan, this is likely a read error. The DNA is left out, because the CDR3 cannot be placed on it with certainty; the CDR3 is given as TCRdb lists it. CDR3 region: CASSLVALAGTGELSS. This chain links TRBV11-2 with TRBJ2-2; the table's D call of TRBD2 was not tested on the DNA. Counting both end residues, the CDR3 totals 16 amino acids. CDR1 is SGHAT and CDR2 is FQNNGV in the germline V gene.

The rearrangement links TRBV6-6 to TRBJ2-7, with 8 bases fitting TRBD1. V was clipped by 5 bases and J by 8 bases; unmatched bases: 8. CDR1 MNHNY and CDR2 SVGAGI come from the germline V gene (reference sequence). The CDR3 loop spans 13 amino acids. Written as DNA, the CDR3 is TGTGCCAGCAGTGGGGTCAGGGGGCACAAGCAGTACTTC. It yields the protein CASSGVRGHKQYF.

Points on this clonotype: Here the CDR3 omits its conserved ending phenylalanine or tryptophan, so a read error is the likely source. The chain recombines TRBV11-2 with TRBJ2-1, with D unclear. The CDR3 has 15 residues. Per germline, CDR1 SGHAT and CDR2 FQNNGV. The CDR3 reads CTTGQDQPSYNEQFL. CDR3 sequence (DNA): TGTACCACCGGGCAAGACCAGCCGTCCTACAATGAGCAGTTCCTC.

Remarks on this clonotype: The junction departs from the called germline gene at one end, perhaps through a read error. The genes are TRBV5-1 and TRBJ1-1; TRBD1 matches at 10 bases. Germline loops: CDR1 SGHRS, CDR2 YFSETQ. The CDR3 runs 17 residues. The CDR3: CASSQKTGGGGTTDAFF. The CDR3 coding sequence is TGCGCTAGCAGCCAGAAGACAGGGGGCGGAGGTACCACTGATGCTTTCTTT.

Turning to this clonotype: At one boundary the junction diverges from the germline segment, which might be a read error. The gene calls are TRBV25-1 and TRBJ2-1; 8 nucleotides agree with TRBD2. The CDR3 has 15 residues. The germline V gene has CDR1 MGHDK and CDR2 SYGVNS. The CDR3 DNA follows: TGTGCCAGCAGTCCGGCGGGAGGTGGTTACAGTGAGCAGTTCTTC. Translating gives CASSPAGGGYSEQFF.

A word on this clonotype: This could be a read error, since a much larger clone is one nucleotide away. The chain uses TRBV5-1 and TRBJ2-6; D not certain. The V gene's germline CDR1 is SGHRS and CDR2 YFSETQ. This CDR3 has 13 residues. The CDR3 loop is CANSLAGANVLTF. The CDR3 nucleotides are TGCGCCAACAGCTTAGCTGGGGCCAACGTCCTGACTTTC.